A single sample gave rise to the 30 T cell receptor beta chains below, sequenced in a study of blood T cell repertoires in COVID-19. Sequencing used immunoSEQ multiplex PCR; TCRdb keeps in-frame clones, though not all of them. This table holds around 220,000 clones, more than 70% found once. Sequencing was performed on PBMCs or T cells enriched from blood (not recorded which). These receptors were taken from a woman in her forties with acute COVID-19.

The rearrangement uses TRBV27 and TRBJ1-6, with a possible D match to TRBD1 (6 bases). Germline V gene sequence: CDR1 MNHEY, CDR2 SMNVEV (reference sequence). The CDR3 covers 14 residues. Trimming took off 6 bases at V and 8 bases at J, with 14 bases between the two ends. For the CDR3, the DNA is TGTGCCAGCAGATACACAGGGAACTATTCACCCCTCCACTTT. It encodes CASRYTGNYSPLHF.

This chain uses TRBV5-1 with TRBJ2-3; D possibly corresponds to TRBD2 (5 bases). The CDR3 length is 16 residues. CDR1 is SGHRS, CDR2 YFSETQ, per germline. V gave up 0 bases and J gave up 0 bases, with 11 bases separating them. The CDR3, as DNA: TGCGCCAGCAGCTTGGATGGGGAGCTTAGCACAGATACGCAGTATTTT. Protein sequence: CASSLDGELSTDTQYF.

To note about this clone: An end of the junction does not agree with germline; a read error may underlie this. This chain links TRBV24-1 with TRBJ2-1; 8 nucleotides agree with TRBD2. CDR1 is KGHDR, CDR2 SFDVKD, per germline. The CDR3 spans 17 residues. CDR3 DNA: TGTGCCACCAGCGACGTGGTTAGCGGGGTTCCCTACGATGAGCAGTTCTTC. Translating gives CATSDVVSGVPYDEQFF.

The chain combines TRBV2 with TRBJ2-3, with D maybe TRBD2 (6 bases). In germline, CDR1 is SNHLY, CDR2 FYNNEI. V was clipped by 7 bases and J by 11 bases, with 16 bases between them. The CDR3 is 12 residues long. CDR3 in DNA: TGTGCCAGCATGGCTGGGGGGATAAGGCAGTATTTT. It codes for CASMAGGIRQYF. The entire variable domain, with the rest obtained from reference TRBV2 and TRBJ2-3, is as follows: EPEVTQTPSHQVTQMGQEVILRCVPISNHLYFYWYRQILGQKVEFLVSFYNNEISEKSEIFDDQFSVERPDGSNFTLKIRSTKLEDSAMYFCASMAGGIRQYFGPGTRLTVL.

The chain links TRBV28 to TRBJ1-4; 9 positions agree with TRBD1. The CDR3 is 16 residues long. The V segment lost 2 bases and the J segment 8 bases; nucleotides outside the gene matches: 9. Germline V CDR1 and CDR2: MDHEN, SYDVKM. In DNA form, the CDR3 reads TGTGCCAGCAGTTTAAGGTTTGGGACAGGGTTCGAAAAACTGTTTTTT. Amino acids: CASSLRFGTGFEKLFF. The full variable domain, completed using reference TRBV28 and TRBJ1-4, is DVKVTQSSRYLVKRTGEKVFLECVQDMDHENMFWYRQDPGLGLRLIYFSYDVKMKEKGDIPEGYSVSREKKERFSLILESASTNQTSMYLCASSLRFGTGFEKLFFGSGTQLSVL.

This chain connects TRBV6-5 to TRBJ2-7; no clear D. The germline gives CDR1 MNHEY, CDR2 SVGAGI. V was trimmed by 6 bases and J by 3 bases, leaving 12 bases between them. This CDR3 has 13 residues. The CDR3 loop is CASRFNRVYEQYF. CDR3 nucleotide sequence: TGTGCCAGCAGGTTTAATCGGGTCTACGAGCAGTACTTC.

This chain links TRBV5-1 with TRBJ2-3, with 9 bases aligning to TRBD1. V trimming: 5 bases; J trimming: 6 bases; junction bases outside the gene matches: 10. Germline V gene lookup returns CDR1 SGHRS and CDR2 YFSETQ. The CDR3 consists of 15 residues. The CDR3 DNA follows: TGCGCCAGCAGAGCTACCCGGACAGGGGCGGATACGCAGTATTTT. Its translation is CASRATRTGADTQYF. Drawing the rest from reference TRBV5-1 and TRBJ2-3, the complete variable domain is KAGVTQTPRYLIKTRGQQVTLSCSPISGHRSVSWYQQTPGQGLQFLFEYFSETQRNKGNFPGRFSGRQFSNSRSEMNVSTLELGDSALYLCASRATRTGADTQYFGPGTRLTVL.

The rearrangement joins TRBV5-4 to TRBJ2-1, with 9 bases lining up with TRBD2. This CDR3 has 15 amino acids. Trimming at V came to 3 bases and at J to 7 bases, leaving 8 bases not matched to a gene. The germline gives CDR1 SGHNT, CDR2 YYREEE (reference sequence). CDR3 coding DNA: TGTGCCAGCAGCTCGGGACTAGCCGAGGGGAATGAGCAGTTCTTC. Encoded protein: CASSSGLAEGNEQFF.

The J gene is TRBJ2-3, the V gene TRBV7-9; D remains ambiguous. The CDR3 runs 16 residues. V was cut by 7 bases and J by 0 bases, with 17 bases left in between. Germline CDR1 is SEHNR and CDR2 is FQNEAQ (reference sequence). CDR3 DNA: TGTGCCAGCACCCTATCCGCGGCAATGAGCACAGATACGCAGTATTTT. Residues: CASTLSAAMSTDTQYF.

The chain recombines TRBV27 with TRBJ1-1; TRBD1 agrees at 8 bases. Germline V gene sequence: CDR1 MNHEY, CDR2 SMNVEV (reference sequence). The J segment lost 7 bases and the V segment lost 6 bases, leaving 19 bases of the junction unmatched. The CDR3 covers 17 residues. For the CDR3, the DNA is TGTGCCAGCAGCCGATATGGGACAGGCCAGGTGGAATATGAAGCTTTCTTT. It specifies CASSRYGTGQVEYEAFF.

The rearrangement joins TRBV18 to TRBJ1-2, with D perhaps matching TRBD1 (5 bases). This CDR3 is 15 amino acids long. The ends were cut back, 2 bases at V and 8 bases at J, with 18 bases in the middle. Per germline, CDR1 KGHSH and CDR2 LQKENI. The CDR3 region has the DNA TGTGCCAGCTCACCAACCGCGGGGGGAGAGGGAGGCTACACCTTC. Encoded protein: CASSPTAGGEGGYTF.

V is TRBV30 and J is TRBJ1-3; 11 bases line up with TRBD1. The CDR3 totals 15 residues. Unmatched junction bases numbered 2, after V lost 1 base and J lost 3 bases. Germline CDR1 and CDR2: GTSNPN and SVGIG (reference sequence). CDR3 DNA sequence: TGTGCCTGGAGTGGGGACAGGGGGAATGGAAACACCATATATTTT. This gives the protein CAWSGDRGNGNTIYF. The full variable domain, completed using reference TRBV30 and TRBJ1-3, is SQTIHQWPATLVQPVGSPLSLECTVEGTSNPNLYWYRQAAGRGLQLLFYSVGIGQISSEVPQNLSASRPQDRQFILSSKKLLLSDSGFYLCAWSGDRGNGNTIYFGEGSWLTVV.

This clone was counted only a few times. This chain uses TRBV19 with TRBJ2-7, with TRBD1 identical over 7 bases. The CDR3 is made up of 14 amino acids. Trimming cost V 3 bases and J 3 bases; bases outside gene matches: 5. Germline CDR1 reads LNHDA; CDR2 reads SQIVND (reference sequence). The CDR3 loop reads CASSIRQGGYEQYF. The CDR3 bases are TGTGCCAGTAGTATCCGACAGGGCGGCTACGAGCAGTACTTC.

The chain combines TRBV5-1 with TRBJ2-5; maybe TRBD2 (7 bases). The V and J ends lost 0 bases and 5 bases respectively, with 14 bases between them. The CDR3 is made up of 15 amino acids. Germline loops: CDR1 SGHRS, CDR2 YFSETQ. The DNA for the CDR3 is TGCGCCAGCAGCTTGGAGGTCGGGGGGCCTGAGACCCAGTACTTC. This translates into CASSLEVGGPETQYF. The whole variable domain, remainder taken from reference TRBV5-1 and TRBJ2-5, is KAGVTQTPRYLIKTRGQQVTLSCSPISGHRSVSWYQQTPGQGLQFLFEYFSETQRNKGNFPGRFSGRQFSNSRSEMNVSTLELGDSALYLCASSLEVGGPETQYFGPGTRLLVL.

This rearrangement joins TRBV12-3 or TRBV12-4 to TRBJ2-7, with a weak D call TRBD1 (5 bases). The germline V and J ends were trimmed by 5 bases and 11 bases, with 13 bases remaining between them. CDR3 size: 11 residues. CDR3 coding DNA: TGTGCCAGCAGTAGAACGGACATTAAGTACTTC. It specifies CASSRTDIKYF.

The gene calls are TRBV7-2 and TRBJ2-3, with D possibly being TRBD2 (6 bases). Germline assignment: CDR1 SGHTA and CDR2 FQGNSA. The CDR3 loop spans 13 amino acids. Trimming shortened V by 1 base and J by 10 bases, and 12 bases separated the two germline ends. The CDR3 loop is CASSLVGGVSQYF. Written as DNA, the CDR3 is TGTGCCAGCAGCTTAGTGGGGGGAGTGTCGCAGTATTTT.

The chain employs TRBV4-3 and TRBJ2-1; TRBD2 matches 8 bases. CDR1 and CDR2 from the germline V gene are LGHNA and YSLEER. The trim removed 4 bases at V and 4 bases at J, leaving 6 bases unmatched. The CDR3 loop spans 15 amino acids. The CDR3 sequence is CASSPGSGGYNEQFF. The CDR3, as DNA: TGCGCCAGCAGCCCTGGGAGCGGGGGATACAATGAGCAGTTCTTC.

The chain links TRBV24-1 to TRBJ1-5; D perhaps matches TRBD1 (5 bases). The V and J ends lost 5 bases and 5 bases respectively, with 9 bases between them. The CDR3 extends over 13 amino acids. CDR1 and CDR2 from the germline V gene are KGHDR and SFDVKD. For the CDR3, the DNA is TGTGCCACCAGTGTTGACAGTTATCAGCCCCAGCATTTT. Its protein is CATSVDSYQPQHF.

The chain has TRBV10-3 and TRBJ2-5, with 9 bases aligning to TRBD2. V lost 7 bases, J lost 2 bases, and 2 bases stayed unmatched. This CDR3 spans 13 amino acids. The germline V gene has CDR1 ENHRY and CDR2 SYGVKD. CDR3 DNA: TGTGCCATCACTAGCGGGGTACAAGAGACCCAGTACTTC. Amino acids: CAITSGVQETQYF.

In nucleotides, the CDR3 is TGTGCCATCGGGACAGGGGGACCAGATACGCAGTATTTT. Its protein product is CAIGTGGPDTQYF. The rearrangement links TRBV10-3 to TRBJ2-3; 11 bases are shared with TRBD1. The ends lost 8 bases at V and 4 bases at J; junction bases unmatched: 2. Germline V gene data show CDR1 as ENHRY and CDR2 as SYGVKD. This CDR3 region has 13 residues.

A note on this clone: Additional DNA sequences in this sample encode the identical CDR3. V gene TRBV10-1 combines with J gene TRBJ1-6; D is possibly TRBD1 (6 bases). Germline V lookup: CDR1 WNHNN, CDR2 SYGVQD (reference sequence). CDR3 size: 15 residues. With 0 bases removed from V and 7 bases from J, the gap between germline ends came to 10 bases. This CDR3 is CASSESRTENSPLHF. The CDR3, as DNA: TGCGCCAGCAGTGAGTCTAGGACAGAGAATTCACCCCTCCACTTT.

The chain is built from TRBV7-9 and TRBJ2-1; possibly TRBD2 for D (6 bases). Trimming cost V 2 bases and J 8 bases, with 7 bases left between them. From germline, CDR1 is SEHNR and CDR2 FQNEAQ (reference sequence). The CDR3 sequence is 12 residues long. The chain's CDR3 is CASSLTSYEQFF. The DNA for the CDR3 is TGTGCCAGCAGCTTAACTAGCTATGAGCAGTTCTTC.

This rearrangement joins TRBV30 to TRBJ1-1, with 10 bases lining up with TRBD1. The V gene's germline CDR1 is GTSNPN and CDR2 SVGIG (reference sequence). The CDR3 length is 16 residues. The ends lost 5 bases at V and 12 bases at J; junction bases unmatched: 21. The CDR3 spells CAWLGTGDDPVLVSFF. The CDR3 DNA is TGTGCCTGGTTGGGGACAGGGGATGATCCTGTCCTGGTGTCTTTCTTT.

This clone was detected once. The gene calls are TRBV7-8 and TRBJ1-3; D gene unclear. The CDR3 is 14 residues long. V was cut by 8 bases and J by 0 bases, with 11 bases left in between. Germline lookup yields CDR1 SGHVS and CDR2 FQNEAQ. The CDR3 here is CASLSRLSGNTIYF. The CDR3 DNA is TGTGCCAGCCTCAGCAGGCTCTCTGGAAACACCATATATTTT.

The J gene is TRBJ1-1, the V gene TRBV5-4; 9 nucleotides agree with TRBD1. The germline V gene encodes CDR1 SGHNT and CDR2 YYREEE (reference sequence). The CDR3 runs to 15 residues. Germline trimming cut 0 bases from V and 6 bases from J; bases unmatched to any gene: 6. The CDR3 loop reads CASSLDGTGLSEAFF. Here the CDR3 DNA reads TGTGCCAGCAGCTTGGATGGGACAGGGCTCTCTGAAGCTTTCTTT.

The DNA of the CDR3 is TGTGCCAGCAGAACCACAGGGGGCCACACCGGGGAGCTGTTTTTT. Its protein product is CASRTTGGHTGELFF. The chain couples TRBV7-3 to TRBJ2-2; 9 positions match TRBD1. The V segment lost 6 bases and the J segment 3 bases; nucleotides outside the gene matches: 5. This CDR3 region has 15 residues. Germline V gives CDR1 SGHTA, CDR2 FQGTGA.

This clone was recorded once. The chain links TRBV6-1 to TRBJ1-4, with 9 bases that match TRBD1. The CDR3 runs to 17 residues. CDR1 MNHNS and CDR2 SASEGT come from the germline V gene. Trimming removed 0 bases from V and 7 bases from J; junction bases left unmatched: 9. In DNA, the CDR3 is TGTGCCAGCAGTGAAGCGACAGGGGGAAATACTCGTGAAAAACTGTTTTTT. Translating gives CASSEATGGNTREKLFF.

This chain links TRBV5-1 with TRBJ2-2, with 11 bases identical to TRBD1. J was trimmed by 9 bases and V by 4 bases; bases with no gene match: 8. Germline CDR1 and CDR2: SGHRS and YFSETQ. This CDR3 contains 15 residues. In DNA form, the CDR3 reads TGCGCCAGCAGCCTGGACAGGGGGCTTACCCGGGAGCTGTTTTTT. It codes for CASSLDRGLTRELFF.

The V call is TRBV9, the J call TRBJ2-2; 10 bases fit TRBD2. Germline-derived CDR1 and CDR2 are SGDLS and YYNGEE. This CDR3 is built from 17 residues. The V gene end was trimmed by 0 bases and the J gene end by 6 bases; junction bases not matched to a gene: 8. The CDR3 here is CASSVDASGGNAGELFF. The DNA of the CDR3 is TGTGCCAGCAGCGTAGATGCTAGCGGGGGAAATGCCGGGGAGCTGTTTTTT.

Here the CDR3 reads CASSIASANYGYTF. The CDR3 DNA sequence: TGTGCCAGTAGTATCGCGAGTGCTAACTATGGCTACACCTTC. The rearrangement links TRBV19 to TRBJ1-2; D call uncertain. CDR1 and CDR2 (germline): LNHDA, SQIVND (reference sequence). Deletions cut 3 bases from V and 0 bases from J, with 8 bases between. This CDR3 contains 14 residues.